The 32 T cell receptor beta chains below all came from one sample that was sequenced in a study of cytomegalovirus exposure and HLA in healthy donors. 60 Vbeta and 13 Jbeta primers were used in PCR. The protocol was immunoSEQ multiplex PCR, while the TCRdb copy is restricted to in-frame clones and leaves out a portion. The sample records about 72,000 clones, more than 75% being singletons. Sequencing was done on a sample of PBMCs. The receptors were gathered from a man younger than 30 in good health and CMV-seronegative.

J is TRBJ1-2 and V is TRBV6-5; D may be TRBD1 (5 bases). This CDR3 has 16 amino acids. The ends were cut back, 4 bases at V and 2 bases at J, with 17 bases in the middle. Looked up from germline, CDR1 is MNHEY and CDR2 is SVGAGI. Here the CDR3 reads CASSFRPLTENYGYTF. The CDR3 DNA is TGTGCCAGCAGTTTTAGGCCCTTGACAGAGAACTATGGCTACACCTTC.

This clone has only one observation. The chain joins TRBV7-3 to TRBJ1-5, with 9 bases that match TRBD1. Germline trimming cut 2 bases from V and 0 bases from J; bases unmatched to any gene: 17. Germline loops: CDR1 SGHTA, CDR2 FQGTGA. The CDR3 runs 21 residues. CDR3 bases: TGTGCCAGCAGCTTATTCCTTGAGGTTGGGACAGGGAATTTTAGCAATCAGCCCCAGCATTTT. Translating gives CASSLFLEVGTGNFSNQPQHF.

This rearrangement joins TRBV6-6 to TRBJ1-1; 7 bases line up with TRBD1. With 7 bases clipped from V and 1 base from J, the junction kept 6 bases outside the gene matches. Germline V lookup: CDR1 MNHNY, CDR2 SVGAGI (reference sequence). The CDR3 extends over 14 amino acids. The CDR3 spells CASINTGANTEAFF. The CDR3 nucleotides are TGTGCCAGCATTAATACAGGGGCGAACACTGAAGCTTTCTTT.

This rearrangement joins TRBV29-1 to TRBJ2-7; 8 bases line up with TRBD1. V lost 7 bases to trimming and J lost 2 bases; unmatched junction nucleotides: 7. This CDR3 comprises 13 residues. The germline V gene encodes CDR1 SQVTM and CDR2 ANQGSEA. The DNA of the CDR3 is TGCAGCGCCAGGACAGGGAGGACCTACGAGCAGTACTTC. It encodes CSARTGRTYEQYF.

V usage is TRBV9 and J usage is TRBJ2-5; D ambiguous. Trimming removed 2 bases at V and 4 bases at J, with 15 bases between. CDR3 length equals 15 residues. Germline V gives CDR1 SGDLS, CDR2 YYNGEE. DNA of the CDR3: TGTGCCAGCAGCGTGACGGAGATCCACGGAGAGACCCAGTACTTC. This encodes CASSVTEIHGETQYF.

V is TRBV9 and J is TRBJ2-5; 7 bases match TRBD2. CDR3 length: 15 residues. CDR1 is SGDLS, CDR2 YYNGEE, per germline. Trimming removed 3 bases from V and 4 bases from J; junction bases left unmatched: 9. DNA of the CDR3: TGTGCCAGCAGCGGGGAGGGACTGGGAGTAGAGACCCAGTACTTC. This translates into CASSGEGLGVETQYF.

This chain joins TRBV2 and TRBJ1-2, with 8 bases matching TRBD1. After removal of 6 bases from V and 8 bases from J, the junction contained 11 bases not matched to a gene. Germline V gives CDR1 SNHLY, CDR2 FYNNEI. The CDR3 has 14 amino acids. CDR3 DNA: TGTGCCAGCAGCCGGGACAGGCCCACCGGAGGCTACACCTTC. Translation gives CASSRDRPTGGYTF.

This sequence joins TRBV19 and TRBJ1-5; possibly TRBD1 for D (5 bases). Germline CDR1 reads LNHDA; CDR2 reads SQIVND (reference sequence). CDR3 size: 16 residues. Trimming stripped 3 bases from V and 2 bases from J, with 14 bases between. The CDR3 loop reads CASSMVGRVGNQPQHF. CDR3 nucleotides: TGTGCCAGTAGTATGGTCGGCAGGGTGGGCAATCAGCCCCAGCATTTT.

This clone has just a few counts. The genes are TRBV5-1 and TRBJ1-4, with 8 nucleotides matching TRBD1. The junction had 5 bases not matched to a gene; V was cut back by 4 bases and J by 6 bases. Germline assignment: CDR1 SGHRS and CDR2 YFSETQ. The CDR3 is 14 amino acids. The chain's CDR3 is CASSLKTGDEKLFF. The CDR3 coding sequence is TGCGCCAGCAGCCTAAAGACAGGGGATGAAAAACTGTTTTTT.

V gene TRBV19 combines with J gene TRBJ1-2; possibly TRBD1 for D (5 bases). Trimming shortened V by 0 bases and J by 4 bases, and 15 bases separated the two germline ends. Germline V CDR1 and CDR2: LNHDA, SQIVND (reference sequence). The length of the CDR3 is 16 residues. The chain's CDR3 is CASSIDDSRDPYGYTF. CDR3 bases: TGTGCCAGTAGTATAGATGACAGCAGGGATCCCTATGGCTACACCTTC.

The chain uses TRBV5-1 and TRBJ2-1; 8 bases fit TRBD1. The CDR3 spans 15 residues. The germline gives CDR1 SGHRS, CDR2 YFSETQ. The trim removed 2 bases at V and 3 bases at J, leaving 4 bases unmatched. CDR3 region: CASSFPDRVYNEQFF. CDR3 DNA: TGCGCCAGCAGCTTCCCGGACAGGGTCTACAATGAGCAGTTCTTC.

The genes are TRBV7-2 and TRBJ1-6; D not certain. Germline V gene lookup returns CDR1 SGHTA and CDR2 FQGNSA. V lost 5 bases, J lost 10 bases, and 12 bases lay in between. This CDR3 contains 13 residues. Written as DNA, the CDR3 is TGTGCCAGCAGCCCACAAGAGGGATCACCCCTCCACTTT. Encoded protein: CASSPQEGSPLHF. The whole variable domain, filled in from reference TRBV7-2 and TRBJ1-6, reads GAGVSQSPSNKVTEKGKDVELRCDPISGHTALYWYRQSLGQGLEFLIYFQGNSAPDKSGLPSDRFSAERTGGSVSTLTIQRTQQEDSAVYLCASSPQEGSPLHFGNGTRLTVT.

This rearrangement joins TRBV28 to TRBJ2-3, with 11 bases lining up with TRBD2. Germline lookup yields CDR1 MDHEN and CDR2 SYDVKM. CDR3 size: 16 residues. V dropped 2 bases and J dropped 7; count of bases not matched to a gene: 8. The chain's CDR3 is CASSLGALAGVNTQYF. The CDR3 nucleotides are TGTGCCAGCAGTTTAGGGGCACTAGCGGGGGTAAATACGCAGTATTTT.

To note about this clone: One junction end disagrees with the germline gene, perhaps due to a read error. The chain links TRBV7-9 to TRBJ2-3; 7 nucleotides line up with TRBD1. This CDR3 is 13 amino acids long. Looked up from germline, CDR1 is SEHNR and CDR2 is FQNEAQ (reference sequence). The CDR3 DNA follows: TGTTCCAGCCTGGCGCAGGGGGCAGATACGCAGTATTTT. It is translated as CSSLAQGADTQYF.

This clone was seen more than once but under ten times. The chain uses TRBV4-3 and TRBJ2-7, with a possible D match to TRBD1 (6 bases). The CDR3 length is 15 residues. Germline V lookup: CDR1 LGHNA, CDR2 YSLEER. Trimming removed 4 bases at V and 4 bases at J, with 17 bases between. CDR3 region: CASSRQRQVLYEQYF. The CDR3 DNA is TGCGCCAGCAGCCGCCAAAGACAGGTATTGTACGAGCAGTACTTC.

The rearrangement uses TRBV15 and TRBJ1-3, with a possible D match to TRBD1 (5 bases). The germline V gene has CDR1 LNHNV and CDR2 YYDKDF (reference sequence). The CDR3 extends over 18 amino acids. The V end lost 0 bases, the J end lost 3 bases, and 18 bases lay between the germline ends. This chain's CDR3 is CATSRDLWAGQGGNTIYF. The CDR3, as DNA: TGTGCCACCAGCAGAGATCTGTGGGCAGGACAAGGTGGAAACACCATATATTTT.

This chain connects TRBV7-2 to TRBJ2-6; a weak D match, TRBD2 (5 bases). The germline CDR1 and CDR2 sequences are SGHTA and FQGNSA. V gave up 4 bases and J gave up 0 bases, with 10 bases separating them. The CDR3 covers 16 residues. This chain's CDR3 is CASSYNGISGANVLTF. In DNA form, the CDR3 reads TGTGCCAGCAGCTATAACGGGATCTCTGGGGCCAACGTCCTGACTTTC.

This clone was detected only a few times. The rearrangement joins TRBV9 to TRBJ1-2; TRBD1 is a possible D gene (6 bases). Germline V lookup: CDR1 SGDLS, CDR2 YYNGEE. The CDR3 covers 13 residues. The V end was cut by 3 bases, the J end by 4 bases, with 10 bases between. The DNA of the CDR3 is TGTGCCAGCAGCGCACAGGGTGGCTATGGCTACACCTTC. Its translation is CASSAQGGYGYTF.

The CDR3 region has the DNA TGCGCCAGCAGCCAAGTTCTACAGGTTCGCGGCGCGAACACTGAAGCTTTCTTT. Its translation is CASSQVLQVRGANTEAFF. The chain has TRBV4-3 and TRBJ1-1; D perhaps matches TRBD1 (5 bases). Trimming pared 1 base from V and 1 base from J, leaving 19 bases between. CDR1 LGHNA and CDR2 YSLEER come from the germline V gene. This CDR3 has 18 amino acids.

This chain uses TRBV28 with TRBJ2-2, with D possibly being TRBD2 (5 bases). Germline assignment: CDR1 MDHEN and CDR2 SYDVKM. The V gene lost 7 bases and the J gene lost 6 bases, with 18 bases spanning the gap. The CDR3 loop spans 15 amino acids. This chain's CDR3 is CASTPLEGSAGELFF. CDR3 in DNA: TGTGCCAGCACCCCTCTAGAAGGGAGCGCCGGGGAGCTGTTTTTT.

This chain uses TRBV11-3 with TRBJ2-3; 7 nucleotides align to TRBD2. Germline CDR1 SGHNT, CDR2 YENEEA. V gave up 0 bases and J gave up 0 bases; unmatched junction bases: 0. This CDR3 is 15 amino acids long. CDR3 bases: TGTGCCAGCAGCTTAGATAGCGGGAGCACAGATACGCAGTATTTT. It is translated as CASSLDSGSTDTQYF.

The chain employs TRBV5-1 and TRBJ2-4; the D gene is possibly TRBD1 (5 bases). CDR1 and CDR2 (germline): SGHRS, YFSETQ. The CDR3 has 17 amino acids. Trimming removed 4 bases at V and 6 bases at J, with 23 bases between. The CDR3 loop is CASSPDDPGARGNIQYF. In nucleotides, the CDR3 is TGCGCCAGCAGCCCCGACGACCCAGGAGCAAGGGGAAACATTCAGTACTTC.

This clone was counted once. The rearrangement joins TRBV7-6 to TRBJ2-1; D ambiguous. Trimming took 1 base from V and 5 from J, leaving 3 bases between them. Germline-derived CDR1 and CDR2 are SGHVS and FNYEAQ. This CDR3 comprises 12 residues. DNA of the CDR3: TGTGCCAGCAGCTTAGTAAACAATGAGCAGTTCTTC. Encoded protein: CASSLVNNEQFF.

The chain is built from TRBV7-6 and TRBJ1-2, with D possibly being TRBD1 (5 bases). Trimming took 3 bases from V and 4 from J, leaving 12 bases between them. Germline CDR1 is SGHVS and CDR2 is FNYEAQ. CDR3 size: 14 residues. This CDR3 reads CASSFDTGLYGYTF. CDR3 DNA sequence: TGTGCCAGCAGCTTTGACACGGGACTCTATGGCTACACCTTC.

Concerning this clone: One end of the junction varies from germline; a read error may be responsible. The rearrangement links TRBV25-1 to TRBJ2-1, with D unresolved. The CDR3 is 17 residues long. Per germline, CDR1 MGHDK and CDR2 SYGVNS. CDR3 DNA: TGTGCCAGCAGTGAGCCCTGGGTACTGGAGCCCTACAATGAGCGGTTCTTC. Translated: CASSEPWVLEPYNERFF. The full variable domain, with the rest looked up from reference TRBV25-1 and TRBJ2-1, is EADIYQTPRYLVIGTGKKITLECSQTMGHDKMYWYQQDPGMELHLIHYSYGVNSTEKGDLSSESTVSRIRTEHFPLTLESARPSHTSQYLCASSEPWVLEPYNERFFGPGTRLTVL.

V usage is TRBV28 and J usage is TRBJ2-1, with D possibly TRBD2 on 5 matching bases. The V end lost 6 bases, the J end lost 4 bases, and 16 bases lay between the germline ends. The germline CDR1 and CDR2 sequences are MDHEN and SYDVKM. The CDR3 consists of 15 residues. The CDR3 coding sequence is TGTGCCAGCAGCGCCTCCCGGGGAAGGTACAATGAGCAGTTCTTC. It codes for CASSASRGRYNEQFF.

V and J are TRBV5-1 and TRBJ2-3, with a weak D call TRBD2 (6 bases). Trimming shortened V by 0 bases and J by 4 bases, and 12 bases separated the two germline ends. Germline values: CDR1 SGHRS, CDR2 YFSETQ. The CDR3 has 15 residues. The CDR3, as DNA: TGCGCCAGCAGCTTGGCTTCGGGGGTTGCAGATACGCAGTATTTT. Protein: CASSLASGVADTQYF.

This clone was seen only a few times. The chain links TRBV10-2 to TRBJ2-1; 9 bases line up with TRBD2. CDR3 length equals 13 residues. J was trimmed by 7 bases and V by 5 bases; bases with no gene match: 3. Germline V CDR1 and CDR2: WSHSY, SAAADI. CDR3 sequence reads: CASSFSGGNEQFF. The CDR3 DNA reads as TGCGCCAGCAGTTTTAGCGGGGGTAATGAGCAGTTCTTC.

The rearrangement joins TRBV28 to TRBJ2-2; 8 positions agree with TRBD2. CDR3 size: 16 residues. The trim removed 6 bases at V and 1 base at J, leaving 7 bases unmatched. In germline, CDR1 is MDHEN, CDR2 SYDVKM. CDR3 sequence (DNA): TGTGCCAGCAGACCCGGGACTAGGGTGAACACCGGGGAGCTGTTTTTT. Its protein is CASRPGTRVNTGELFF.

This clone has only a few counts. This CDR3 reads CASSQDWTGSSYEQYF. DNA of the CDR3: TGCGCCAGCAGCCAAGATTGGACAGGGAGCTCCTACGAGCAGTACTTC. The V gene is TRBV4-3, the J gene TRBJ2-7, with TRBD1 identical over 8 bases. CDR1 and CDR2 (germline): LGHNA, YSLEER. The CDR3 covers 16 residues. With 0 bases clipped from V and 0 bases from J, the junction kept 4 bases outside the gene matches.

The V call is TRBV11-2, the J call TRBJ2-7; D possibly corresponds to TRBD2 (5 bases). CDR3 size: 12 residues. Germline V lookup: CDR1 SGHAT, CDR2 FQNNGV. V lost 1 base and J lost 9, with 10 bases in between. The DNA for the CDR3 is TGTGCCAGCAGCTTAGCGGAGGCACGGCAGTACTTC. The encoded protein is CASSLAEARQYF.

This clone was seen just once. The V call is TRBV29-1, the J call TRBJ2-1; 9 nucleotides match TRBD1. CDR3 length: 13 residues. The ends lost 6 bases at V and 4 bases at J; junction bases unmatched: 4. Germline assignment: CDR1 SQVTM and CDR2 ANQGSEA. The CDR3 nucleotides are TGCAGCGTCCGGGACAGGGTATACAATGAGCAGTTCTTC. It codes for CSVRDRVYNEQFF.